The rows below give T cell receptor beta chains drawn from one sample of a study of post-analysis software for immune sequencing data. Each CDR3 protein is one row after TCRdb ran MiXCR on the PCR reads. The repertoire holds roughly 620,000 distinct CDR3 sequences, with roughly 40% as singletons. The material sequenced was blood. The origin of the receptors is a girl aged 5-17 years with multiple sclerosis. CDR3s include the opening cysteine and the closing phenylalanine or tryptophan. Each record gives: clone size, J gene, D gene, V gene, CDR3 protein, CDR3 DNA. A D gene is named only where the DNA matches it firmly. Clone size is shown for a subset of rows, as once, few, many or a class of expanded clone.

clone_size: NA; j_call: TRBJ2-1; d_call: NA; v_call: TRBV19; cdr3_aa: CASRMGGPYNEQFF; cdr3_nt: TGTGCCAGTAGGATGGGCGGCCCCTACAATGAGCAGTTCTTC
clone_size: many; j_call: TRBJ2-1; d_call: TRBD2; v_call: TRBV4-1; cdr3_aa: CASSRSGTSGSNEQFF; cdr3_nt: TGCGCCAGCAGCCGCAGTGGGACTAGCGGGAGTAACGAGCAGTTCTTC
clone_size: many; j_call: TRBJ2-3; d_call: NA; v_call: TRBV12-3/TRBV12-4; cdr3_aa: CASSFGSTDTQYF; cdr3_nt: TGTGCCAGCAGTTTCGGCAGCACAGATACGCAGTATTTT
clone_size: few; j_call: TRBJ2-1; d_call: NA; v_call: TRBV30; cdr3_aa: CAWKAVSYNEQFF; cdr3_nt: TGTGCCTGGAAAGCGGTTTCCTACAATGAGCAGTTCTTC
clone_size: NA; j_call: TRBJ2-1; d_call: NA; v_call: TRBV27; cdr3_aa: CASKKGGSDEQFF; cdr3_nt: TGTGCCAGCAAGAAAGGGGGGAGCGATGAGCAGTTCTTC
clone_size: NA; j_call: TRBJ1-1; d_call: NA; v_call: TRBV6-5; cdr3_aa: CASPEGSEGDTEAFF; cdr3_nt: TGTGCCAGCCCGGAGGGCTCCGAGGGGGACACTGAAGCTTTCTTT
clone_size: few; j_call: TRBJ2-3; d_call: TRBD1; v_call: TRBV20-1; cdr3_aa: CSAPAGGKVDTQYF; cdr3_nt: TGCAGTGCCCCAGCAGGGGGCAAGGTAGATACGCAGTATTTT
clone_size: NA; j_call: TRBJ2-6; d_call: TRBD1; v_call: TRBV23-1; cdr3_aa: CASSQSETGVSGANVLTF; cdr3_nt: TGCGCCAGCAGTCAATCGGAGACAGGGGTATCTGGGGCCAACGTCCTGACTTTC
clone_size: NA; j_call: TRBJ2-1; d_call: TRBD1; v_call: TRBV20-1; cdr3_aa: CGARKGQSISYNEQFF; cdr3_nt: TGCGGTGCTAGAAAGGGACAGTCAATCTCCTACAATGAGCAGTTCTTC
clone_size: NA; j_call: TRBJ2-7; d_call: NA; v_call: TRBV6-1; cdr3_aa: CASRRDASYEQYF; cdr3_nt: TGTGCCAGCAGAAGAGACGCATCCTACGAGCAGTACTTC
clone_size: few; j_call: TRBJ2-5; d_call: NA; v_call: TRBV7-9; cdr3_aa: CASSLVFGRQETQYF; cdr3_nt: TGTGCCAGCAGCTTAGTTTTCGGCAGACAAGAGACCCAGTACTTC
clone_size: NA; j_call: TRBJ2-7; d_call: TRBD1; v_call: TRBV29-1; cdr3_aa: CSVDDRGYEQYF; cdr3_nt: TGCAGCGTTGATGACAGGGGCTACGAGCAGTACTTC
clone_size: NA; j_call: TRBJ2-5; d_call: NA; v_call: TRBV27; cdr3_aa: CASSLRRARIETQYF; cdr3_nt: TGTGCCAGCAGTTTAAGGAGGGCCCGGATCGAGACCCAGTACTTC
clone_size: NA; j_call: TRBJ2-3; d_call: NA; v_call: TRBV5-6; cdr3_aa: CASSDFVDRRGTDTQYF; cdr3_nt: TGTGCCAGCAGCGATTTCGTCGACCGTCGAGGCACAGATACGCAGTATTTT
clone_size: NA; j_call: TRBJ2-3; d_call: TRBD2; v_call: TRBV5-8; cdr3_aa: CASSFLAGGLNTQYF; cdr3_nt: TGTGCCAGCAGCTTCCTAGCGGGGGGTCTAAATACGCAGTATTTT
clone_size: few; j_call: TRBJ1-1; d_call: NA; v_call: TRBV5-1; cdr3_aa: CASSPNGGRTEAFF; cdr3_nt: TGCGCCAGCAGCCCAAACGGGGGACGAACTGAAGCTTTCTTT
clone_size: many; j_call: TRBJ2-1; d_call: NA; v_call: TRBV29-1; cdr3_aa: CSLRGLSSYNEQFF; cdr3_nt: TGCAGCCTGCGGGGACTGAGCTCCTACAATGAGCAGTTCTTC
clone_size: NA; j_call: TRBJ1-2; d_call: NA; v_call: TRBV2; cdr3_aa: CAGSLTPETHGYTF; cdr3_nt: TGTGCCGGCAGTCTTACGCCGGAAACCCATGGCTACACCTTC
clone_size: few; j_call: TRBJ2-7; d_call: NA; v_call: TRBV4-1; cdr3_aa: CASSQGRQSTYEQYF; cdr3_nt: TGCGCCAGCAGCCAAGGGAGACAGTCAACCTACGAGCAGTACTTC
clone_size: NA; j_call: TRBJ2-5; d_call: NA; v_call: TRBV12-3/TRBV12-4; cdr3_aa: CASSLEEGRIGGGETQYF; cdr3_nt: TGTGCCAGCAGTTTAGAGGAAGGGCGGATAGGAGGGGGAGAGACCCAGTACTTC
clone_size: few; j_call: TRBJ2-4; d_call: NA; v_call: TRBV6-4; cdr3_aa: CASRTVLAKNIQYF; cdr3_nt: TGTGCCAGCCGTACCGTACTAGCCAAAAACATTCAGTACTTC
clone_size: few; j_call: TRBJ2-1; d_call: TRBD2; v_call: TRBV29-1; cdr3_aa: CSARGTSGRGSYNEQFF; cdr3_nt: TGCAGCGCCCGCGGGACTAGCGGGAGAGGGTCCTACAATGAGCAGTTCTTC
clone_size: NA; j_call: TRBJ1-2; d_call: NA; v_call: TRBV5-1; cdr3_aa: CASSQEDYGYTF; cdr3_nt: TGCGCCAGCAGCCAGGAGGACTATGGCTACACCTTC
clone_size: NA; j_call: TRBJ2-3; d_call: NA; v_call: TRBV12-3/TRBV12-4; cdr3_aa: CAAAGRTYTDTQYF; cdr3_nt: TGTGCCGCCGCTGGCCGAACTTACACAGATACGCAGTATTTT
clone_size: few; j_call: TRBJ1-1; d_call: NA; v_call: TRBV20-1; cdr3_aa: CSVSWGPNTEAFF; cdr3_nt: TGCAGTGTCTCCTGGGGACCTAACACTGAAGCTTTCTTT
clone_size: few; j_call: TRBJ2-4; d_call: TRBD2; v_call: TRBV5-1; cdr3_aa: CASSEDGLAGAKQYF; cdr3_nt: TGCGCCAGCAGCGAAGACGGACTAGCGGGGGCGAAACAGTACTTC
clone_size: NA; j_call: TRBJ1-5; d_call: TRBD1; v_call: TRBV24-1; cdr3_aa: CATSRGQGAGQPQHF; cdr3_nt: TGTGCCACCAGCCGGGGACAGGGGGCAGGGCAGCCCCAGCATTTT
clone_size: NA; j_call: TRBJ2-7; d_call: NA; v_call: TRBV12-3/TRBV12-4; cdr3_aa: CASSASHGTPVAQYF; cdr3_nt: TGTGCCAGCAGTGCTTCGCACGGAACCCCGGTGGCCCAGTACTTC
clone_size: NA; j_call: TRBJ2-7; d_call: NA; v_call: TRBV20-1; cdr3_aa: CSALRPQGSYEQYF; cdr3_nt: TGCAGTGCTCTCCGCCCCCAGGGTAGTTACGAGCAGTACTTC
clone_size: few; j_call: TRBJ2-7; d_call: NA; v_call: TRBV29-1; cdr3_aa: CSVVGAVYEQYF; cdr3_nt: TGCAGCGTCGTAGGGGCGGTCTACGAGCAGTACTTC
clone_size: NA; j_call: TRBJ1-6; d_call: NA; v_call: TRBV3-1; cdr3_aa: CASSQELNSPLHF; cdr3_nt: TGTGCCAGCAGCCAAGAACTGAATTCACCCCTCCACTTT